These 17 T cell receptor beta chains came from one sample sequenced in a study of T-cell reconstitution after alpha-beta-depleted transplantation in children. Unique molecular identifiers featured in how the TCRbeta library was prepared. TCRdb re-called the PCR reads through MiXCR, storing one row per CDR3 protein. The data hold a few hundred thousand distinct CDR3 sequences, with roughly 27% observed a single time. The material sequenced was PBMCs, taken before TCRalphabeta/CD19-depleted stem cell transplant. All receptors come from a boy under two years old with Wiskott-Aldrich syndrome, due to receive a stem cell transplant.

This clonotype has only a few counts. The J gene is TRBJ2-7, the V gene TRBV10-3; D tentatively reads TRBD1 or TRBD2 (5 bases each). The V end was cut by 6 bases, the J end by 0 bases, with 12 bases between. Germline assignment: CDR1 ENHRY and CDR2 SYGVKD. The CDR3 consists of 14 residues. This CDR3 is CAIRGPGSSYEQYF. For the CDR3, the DNA is TGTGCCATCAGGGGGCCAGGGAGCTCCTACGAGCAGTACTTC.

The chain uses TRBV7-9 and TRBJ2-3; 7 bases match TRBD2. This CDR3 region has 16 residues. Germline CDR1 reads SEHNR; CDR2 reads FQNEAQ (reference sequence). V dropped 2 bases and J dropped 2; count of bases not matched to a gene: 7. For the CDR3, the DNA is TGTGCCAGCAGCTTACTGCCGGAGCGGGACACAGATACGCAGTATTTT. Its protein product is CASSLLPERDTDTQYF.

This clonotype appeared a few times. The rearrangement uses TRBV12-3 or TRBV12-4 and TRBJ2-7, with D perhaps assigned TRBD1 or TRBD2 (5 bases each). Trimming took off 9 bases at V and 1 base at J, with 16 bases between the two ends. This CDR3 is built from 14 residues. The CDR3 loop reads CASSRWGISYEQYF. The DNA for the CDR3 is TGTGCCAGTTCACGGTGGGGGATATCCTACGAGCAGTACTTC.

This clonotype showed up just a few times. The rearrangement links TRBV9 to TRBJ2-1, with D possibly being TRBD1 or TRBD2 (5 bases each). The germline gives CDR1 SGDLS, CDR2 YYNGEE. The CDR3 spans 16 residues. V was clipped by 3 bases and J by 0 bases, with 13 bases between them. CDR3: CASSEGPGSSYNEQFF. CDR3 nucleotides: TGTGCCAGCAGCGAGGGGCCGGGGAGCTCCTACAATGAGCAGTTCTTC.

J is TRBJ2-5 and V is TRBV5-1; D is perhaps TRBD1 or TRBD2 (5 bases each). CDR1 is SGHRS, CDR2 YFSETQ, per germline. V was shortened by 5 bases and J by 1 base, with 15 bases between the two germline ends. This CDR3 comprises 15 residues. The CDR3 nucleotides are TGCGCCAGCAGGGCGAAGTTGGGGACCCAAGAGACCCAGTACTTC. Its translation is CASRAKLGTQETQYF.

The chain employs TRBV28 and TRBJ2-7; 11 bases match TRBD1. Germline loops: CDR1 MDHEN, CDR2 SYDVKM. J lost 2 bases, V lost 7 bases, and 7 bases had no gene match. The CDR3 is made up of 15 amino acids. DNA for the CDR3: TGTGCCAGCACCCCCAGGACAGGGGGCACCTACGAGCAGTACTTC. Translating it yields CASTPRTGGTYEQYF. The variable domain in full, completed from reference TRBV28 and TRBJ2-7, reads DVKVTQSSRYLVKRTGEKVFLECVQDMDHENMFWYRQDPGLGLRLIYFSYDVKMKEKGDIPEGYSVSREKKERFSLILESASTNQTSMYLCASTPRTGGTYEQYFGPGTRLTVT.

This clonotype appeared once. V gene TRBV12-3 or TRBV12-4 combines with J gene TRBJ2-1; the match to TRBD2 covers 14 bases. The ends lost 7 bases at V and 0 bases at J; junction bases unmatched: 14. CDR3 length: 20 residues. Here the CDR3 DNA reads TGTGCCAGCACCCTTCGGCCGGGACTAGCGGGGGAGGGCTCCTACAATGAGCAGTTCTTC. Amino acids: CASTLRPGLAGEGSYNEQFF.

This clonotype was counted between two and nine times. This rearrangement joins TRBV24-1 to TRBJ2-1; D possibly corresponds to TRBD2 (6 bases). Germline-derived CDR1 and CDR2 are KGHDR and SFDVKD. This CDR3 contains 13 residues. V lost 5 bases and J 7 bases, leaving 11 bases between the germline ends. The CDR3 protein is CATSGGIRNEQFF. The CDR3 DNA sequence: TGTGCCACCAGTGGCGGGATTAGGAATGAGCAGTTCTTC.

This clonotype has just a few counts. V is TRBV11-3 and J is TRBJ2-1, with D perhaps matching TRBD2 (6 bases). The length of the CDR3 is 16 residues. From germline, CDR1 is SGHNT and CDR2 YENEEA. V lost 0 bases and J lost 8, with 17 bases in between. Here the CDR3 DNA reads TGTGCCAGCAGCTTAGATGGTGCCGGGGGTTCCGATGAGCAGTTCTTC. As protein: CASSLDGAGGSDEQFF.

This clonotype has only a few counts. The chain employs TRBV20-1 and TRBJ1-1; weak D call: TRBD1 (6 bases). CDR1 and CDR2 from the germline V gene are DFQATT and SNEGSKA (reference sequence). Trimming removed 5 bases from V and 0 bases from J, with 13 bases in between. CDR3 size: 14 residues. The CDR3 nucleotides read TGCAGTGCTTTCGGGACACAAATGAACACTGAAGCTTTCTTT. This encodes CSAFGTQMNTEAFF.

This rearrangement joins TRBV28 to TRBJ2-5, with TRBD2 matching over 8 bases. The junction had 11 bases not matched to a gene; V was cut back by 8 bases and J by 3 bases. The CDR3 consists of 15 residues. Germline assignment: CDR1 MDHEN and CDR2 SYDVKM. CDR3: CASQFSGRGEETQYF. The CDR3 bases are TGTGCCAGCCAGTTCAGCGGGAGAGGGGAAGAGACCCAGTACTTC.

The chain recombines TRBV20-1 with TRBJ2-7; 14 positions agree with TRBD2. From germline, CDR1 is DFQATT and CDR2 SNEGSKA (reference sequence). CDR3 length equals 13 residues. The J segment lost 7 bases and the V segment lost 6 bases, leaving 5 bases of the junction unmatched. The CDR3 DNA reads as TGCAGTGCCGGACTAGCGGGAGGAGGAGAGCAGTACTTC. Amino acids: CSAGLAGGGEQYF.

This clonotype has more than one count but fewer than ten. This chain connects TRBV29-1 to TRBJ1-2; 8 bases are a match to TRBD1. Germline V lookup: CDR1 SQVTM, CDR2 ANQGSEA. The V segment lost 5 bases and the J segment 1 base; nucleotides outside the gene matches: 3. The CDR3 has 13 amino acids. CDR3 DNA: TGCAGCGTTACGACAGGGGTTAACTATGGCTACACCTTC. Protein: CSVTTGVNYGYTF.

The V and J genes are TRBV20-1 and TRBJ2-7; unclear D gene. The V end lost 6 bases, the J end lost 9 bases, and 12 bases lay between the germline ends. CDR3 size: 10 residues. Germline CDR1 is DFQATT and CDR2 is SNEGSKA (reference sequence). CDR3 protein: CSAAEIAQYF. The CDR3 DNA sequence: TGCAGTGCGGCGGAAATCGCGCAGTACTTC.

On this clonotype itself: The junction and the germline gene differ at one end; a read error may be behind it. The V gene is TRBV7-8, the J gene TRBJ1-1; D gene ambiguous. In germline, CDR1 is SGHVS, CDR2 FQNEAQ. The CDR3 runs to 17 residues. The CDR3 region is CASSLAGPAGKLIRSAF. The CDR3 DNA sequence: TGTGCCAGCAGCTTAGCAGGGCCCGCGGGCAAGCTGATAAGATCGGCATTT.

This chain connects TRBV20-1 to TRBJ1-1; possibly TRBD1 for D (5 bases). The V end lost 4 bases, the J end lost 11 bases, and 17 bases lay between the germline ends. In germline, CDR1 is DFQATT, CDR2 SNEGSKA (reference sequence). The CDR3 has 12 residues. CDR3 residues: CSATWTTVAAFF. The CDR3 nucleotides are TGCAGTGCTACTTGGACAACAGTTGCGGCTTTCTTT.

The sample holds a few counts of this clonotype. The chain couples TRBV10-3 to TRBJ2-1; possibly TRBD2 for D (6 bases). The CDR3 is 15 residues long. V was trimmed by 11 bases and J by 9 bases, leaving 26 bases between them. Germline CDR1 reads ENHRY; CDR2 reads SYGVKD. The CDR3 here is CASRPGRLAWSEQFF. The CDR3 DNA follows: TGTGCCTCTCGCCCCGGGAGACTTGCTTGGAGTGAGCAGTTCTTC.